This T cell receptor beta chain was captured by sequencing in a study of metastatic and nonmetastatic thyroid tumors. Germline CDR1 DFQATT, CDR2 SNEGSKA (reference sequence). V shed 6 bases and J 10 bases; nucleotides not matched to a gene: 20. This CDR3 is 16 amino acids long. This clone has a count of ten or more. No patient received treatment before thyroid surgery. TCRdb re-called the PCR reads through MiXCR. This sample has 9,000 to 15,000 clones, with around a third found just once. Material for sequencing was tumor tissue. The sequence came from a female donor with papillary thyroid cancer or a benign thyroid nodule (not recorded which). Some clones in this sample may be carry-over from other donors' samples. The V and J genes are TRBV20-1 and TRBJ2-3; 9 bases line up with TRBD2. The CDR3 loop reads CSALGGPAGGVWSQYF. The CDR3 DNA is TGCAGTGCCCTAGGGGGGCCAGCGGGGGGAGTGTGGTCGCAGTATTTT.